The rows below give T cell receptor beta chains drawn from one sample of a study of T cells in Graves' hyperthyroidism and ophthalmopathy. Using its own MiXCR run on the multiplex PCR reads, TCRdb lists one record per CDR3 protein. The sample records a few hundred thousand distinct CDR3 sequences, approximately 20% being singletons. Sequencing used blood. Receptor source: a woman between 18 and 29 years old with Graves' hyperthyroidism. CDR3s include the opening cysteine and the closing phenylalanine or tryptophan. Fields, in order: D gene, clone size, V gene, J gene, CDR3 DNA, CDR3 protein. D genes are given only for firm matches. Size is omitted from some rows. Given values are once, few, many or a class for expanded clones.

d_gene: TRBD1
abundance: few
v_gene: TRBV27
j_gene: TRBJ2-7
CDR3nt: TGTGCCAGCAGTTTGCTCCGGGACAGGGTAGGCGAGCAGTACTTC
CDR3aa: CASSLLRDRVGEQYF

d_gene: .
abundance: many
v_gene: TRBV28
j_gene: TRBJ2-7
CDR3nt: TGTGCCAGCAGGGAAGGGGTGTACGAGCAGTACTTC
CDR3aa: CASREGVYEQYF

d_gene: .
abundance: many
v_gene: TRBV12-3/TRBV12-4
j_gene: TRBJ1-1
CDR3nt: TGTGCCAGCAGTTTAAGGGCAGGGCCAGACACTGAAGCTTTCTTT
CDR3aa: CASSLRAGPDTEAFF

d_gene: .
abundance: many
v_gene: TRBV13
j_gene: TRBJ1-2
CDR3nt: TGTGCCAGCAGCTTAGGGGAGACGACCACCTTC
CDR3aa: CASSLGETTTF

d_gene: .
abundance: many
v_gene: TRBV12-3/TRBV12-4
j_gene: TRBJ1-5
CDR3nt: TGTGCCAGCAGTTTAACAGGGTCCTATCAGCCCCAGCATTTT
CDR3aa: CASSLTGSYQPQHF

d_gene: .
abundance: many
v_gene: TRBV5-1
j_gene: TRBJ1-1
CDR3nt: TGCGCCAGCAGCTTAAGCGGGGTAGAAGCTTTCTTT
CDR3aa: CASSLSGVEAFF

d_gene: .
abundance: many
v_gene: TRBV6-1
j_gene: TRBJ1-5
CDR3nt: TGTGCCAGCAGTGAAAGGGGAAATGGTCTTCAGCCCCAGCATTTT
CDR3aa: CASSERGNGLQPQHF

d_gene: TRBD1
abundance: many
v_gene: TRBV24-1
j_gene: TRBJ1-2
CDR3nt: TGTGCCACCAGTGACCCAACTCGGCCACAGGGGGGGAACTATGGCTACACCTTC
CDR3aa: CATSDPTRPQGGNYGYTF

d_gene: .
abundance: many
v_gene: TRBV5-4
j_gene: TRBJ1-5
CDR3nt: TGTGCCAGCAGCGCCCCAGGGCATTTT
CDR3aa: CASSAPGHF

d_gene: .
abundance: .
v_gene: TRBV5-1
j_gene: TRBJ1-3
CDR3nt: TGCGCCAGCAGCCAACCGACTTCCGCGGGAAACACCATATATTTT
CDR3aa: CASSQPTSAGNTIYF

d_gene: .
abundance: .
v_gene: TRBV5-1
j_gene: TRBJ2-7
CDR3nt: TGCGCCAGCAGCCCTAGTGGCCGCCCGGGCGGATACGAGCAGTACTTC
CDR3aa: CASSPSGRPGGYEQYF